A single T cell receptor beta chain is shown here with its context. In germline, CDR1 is SGHNT, CDR2 YENEEA. With 9 bases removed from V and 2 bases from J, the gap between germline ends came to 13 bases. The CDR3 consists of 13 residues. Measured with immunoSEQ multiplex PCR; TCRdb has only the in-frame clones, and not every one. The sample has around 30,000 clones, over 85% seen once; the top ten hold 3.5%. The data originate from a study of T cell changes during pregnancy in multiple sclerosis. V usage is TRBV11-3 and J usage is TRBJ2-5; possibly TRBD2 for D (6 bases). This TCR came from a female donor with multiple sclerosis, enrolled in a pregnancy study. This material consisted of CD8+ T cells from peripheral blood mononuclear cells, taken in the third trimester of pregnancy. The CDR3 coding sequence is TGTGCCAGTCAAGAACGGGGGCAAGAGACCCAGTACTTC. Protein: CASQERGQETQYF.